This entry lists 32 T cell receptor beta chains sequenced from one sample in a study of blood T cell repertoires in COVID-19. Only in-frame clones appear in the TCRdb table, and some are missing; sequencing was by immunoSEQ multiplex PCR. The sample records 250,000 or so clones, around 90% being singletons. Sequencing input: peripheral blood. The receptor source for this set is a woman aged 55-69 years with COVID-19, enrolled during active disease.

The chain has TRBV5-1 and TRBJ1-1; the match to TRBD1 covers 7 bases. V was clipped by 4 bases and J by 3 bases; unmatched bases: 12. The CDR3 runs 16 residues. The germline V gene encodes CDR1 SGHRS and CDR2 YFSETQ. CDR3 amino acids: CASSTGAGAMDTEAFF. The CDR3 DNA reads TGCGCCAGCAGCACAGGGGCAGGGGCGATGGACACTGAAGCTTTCTTT. The complete variable domain, with remaining parts taken from reference TRBV5-1 and TRBJ1-1, reads KAGVTQTPRYLIKTRGQQVTLSCSPISGHRSVSWYQQTPGQGLQFLFEYFSETQRNKGNFPGRFSGRQFSNSRSEMNVSTLELGDSALYLCASSTGAGAMDTEAFFGQGTRLTVV.

This chain joins TRBV6-5 and TRBJ1-4, with D unresolved. The V and J ends lost 6 bases and 12 bases respectively, with 20 bases between them. CDR1 and CDR2 (germline): MNHEY, SVGAGI. There are 14 residues in the CDR3. As DNA, the CDR3 is TGTGCCAGCAGACCCCACAGTTTACCCGGCGAACTGTTTTTT. It yields the protein CASRPHSLPGELFF.

V usage is TRBV19 and J usage is TRBJ1-5, with 10 bases that match TRBD1. The CDR3 is 15 residues long. The junction had 11 bases not matched to a gene; V was cut back by 11 bases and J by 4 bases. The germline CDR1 and CDR2 sequences are LNHDA and SQIVND (reference sequence). CDR3 region: CAGGFRDRGNQPQHF. In nucleotides, the CDR3 is TGTGCCGGGGGTTTTCGGGACAGGGGAAATCAGCCCCAGCATTTT.

This chain links TRBV6-4 with TRBJ2-6; 7 nucleotides agree with TRBD1. Germline V gene data show CDR1 as MRHNA and CDR2 as SNTAGT. The CDR3 runs to 19 residues. CDR3 DNA sequence: TGTGCTCGAAGGGCCCCGGGACAGCCCTATTGGACTGGGGCCAACGTCCTGACTTTC. Amino acids: CARRAPGQPYWTGANVLTF.

V and J are TRBV7-3 and TRBJ2-2; D possibly corresponds to TRBD1 (5 bases). Germline CDR1 is SGHTA and CDR2 is FQGTGA. This CDR3 comprises 14 residues. Trimming removed 5 bases from V and 0 bases from J, with 7 bases in between. CDR3 region: CASSRTPNTGELFF. The CDR3 DNA sequence: TGTGCCAGCAGCCGGACACCGAACACCGGGGAGCTGTTTTTT.

The chain combines TRBV5-4 with TRBJ2-5; D may be TRBD2 (6 bases). The germline V gene has CDR1 SGHNT and CDR2 YYREEE (reference sequence). The germline V and J ends were trimmed by 4 bases and 3 bases, with 13 bases remaining between them. This CDR3 comprises 14 residues. The CDR3 region has the DNA TGTGCCAGCAGCACCGGGACTCTGAAAGAGACCCAGTACTTC. Residues: CASSTGTLKETQYF.

The genes are TRBV6-2 or TRBV6-3 and TRBJ1-1; 10 nucleotides align to TRBD1. CDR1 and CDR2 (germline): MNHEY, SVGEGT. The CDR3 has 18 amino acids. V shed 2 bases, J shed 5 bases, and the junction held 14 bases outside the gene matches. This CDR3 reads CASSYRSSGTGVRTEAFF. The CDR3 DNA reads as TGTGCCAGCAGTTACAGGTCATCCGGGACAGGGGTTCGGACTGAAGCTTTCTTT.

The chain is built from TRBV4-2 and TRBJ1-3; 9 nucleotides match TRBD1. The trim removed 1 base at V and 0 bases at J, leaving 1 base unmatched. CDR3 length: 16 amino acids. Germline-derived CDR1 and CDR2 are LGHNA and YNFKEQ. The CDR3 nucleotides are TGTGCCAGCAGCCAAGCGGGACAGGGCTCTGGAAACACCATATATTTT. Its protein product is CASSQAGQGSGNTIYF.

This clone was observed a single time. The chain is built from TRBV9 and TRBJ2-1; 11 nucleotides match TRBD2. The CDR3 sequence is 15 residues long. Germline trimming cut 6 bases from V and 9 bases from J; bases unmatched to any gene: 11. Germline assignment: CDR1 SGDLS and CDR2 YYNGEE. This chain's CDR3 is CASTPAGLAGGEQFF. The CDR3 nucleotides are TGTGCCAGCACCCCTGCAGGGCTAGCGGGGGGTGAGCAGTTCTTC.

The chain employs TRBV6-2 or TRBV6-3 and TRBJ2-7; the match to TRBD2 covers 13 bases. The CDR3 covers 15 residues. Germline V gives CDR1 MNHEY, CDR2 SVGEGT. The junction had 5 bases not matched to a gene; V was cut back by 7 bases and J by 2 bases. The CDR3 spells CASTPGLAGAYEQYF. CDR3 nucleotide sequence: TGTGCCAGCACCCCTGGACTAGCGGGGGCCTACGAGCAGTACTTC.

The J gene is TRBJ2-2, the V gene TRBV5-4, with 8 bases identical to TRBD2. Germline CDR1 reads SGHNT; CDR2 reads YYREEE (reference sequence). The V and J ends lost 9 bases and 1 base, in that order; junction bases with no gene match: 11. This CDR3 spans 16 amino acids. The CDR3: CATVGGGLMNTGELFF. The DNA of the CDR3 is TGTGCCACCGTCGGGGGGGGCCTCATGAACACCGGGGAGCTGTTTTTT.

V usage is TRBV5-1 and J usage is TRBJ1-1; D perhaps matches TRBD1 (5 bases). Trimming removed 0 bases at V and 5 bases at J, with 17 bases between. This CDR3 has 16 amino acids. CDR1 is SGHRS and CDR2 is YFSETQ in the germline V gene. The CDR3 reads CASSLVGRAGGTEAFF. CDR3 nucleotide sequence: TGCGCCAGCAGCTTGGTGGGGCGGGCTGGGGGGACTGAAGCTTTCTTT.

CDR3 amino acids: CSASTGAWETQYF. The CDR3 DNA sequence: TGCAGTGCTAGTACAGGGGCATGGGAGACCCAGTACTTC. The chain recombines TRBV20-1 with TRBJ2-5, with 7 bases that match TRBD1. The CDR3 extends over 13 amino acids. Germline CDR1 is DFQATT and CDR2 is SNEGSKA (reference sequence). Trimming took 3 bases from V and 5 from J; bases not matched to a gene: 6.

The chain carries TRBV4-3 and TRBJ1-1, with 10 positions matching TRBD1. The CDR3 has 13 residues. V lost 4 bases and J lost 11; bases outside the gene matches: 7. The germline gives CDR1 LGHNA, CDR2 YSLEER. The CDR3 nucleotides read TGCGCCAGCAGCCCCGGACAGGGGGTAAGGGCTTTCTTT. Protein product: CASSPGQGVRAFF.

V is TRBV19 and J is TRBJ1-1; D may be TRBD1 (5 bases). Germline V lookup: CDR1 LNHDA, CDR2 SQIVND (reference sequence). V was clipped by 4 bases and J by 4 bases, with 13 bases between them. This CDR3 region has 14 residues. The chain's CDR3 is CASSKNGGLTEAFF. In DNA, the CDR3 is TGTGCCAGTAGTAAAAACGGGGGACTCACTGAAGCTTTCTTT.

V gene TRBV18 combines with J gene TRBJ1-6; a weak D match, TRBD1 (6 bases). Trimming pared 3 bases from V and 7 bases from J, leaving 13 bases between. The CDR3 loop spans 15 amino acids. CDR1 and CDR2 from the germline V gene are KGHSH and LQKENI. In nucleotides, the CDR3 is TGTGCCAGCTCACCCGACAGGATTAACAATTCACCCCTCCACTTT. Encoded protein: CASSPDRINNSPLHF.

The genes are TRBV30 and TRBJ2-2; 10 nucleotides match TRBD1. The CDR3 spans 15 residues. Looked up from germline, CDR1 is GTSNPN and CDR2 is SVGIG (reference sequence). Trimming took 0 bases from V and 6 from J; bases not matched to a gene: 4. This CDR3 reads CAWSVPDRGSGELFF. DNA for the CDR3: TGTGCCTGGAGTGTACCGGACAGGGGGTCCGGGGAGCTGTTTTTT.

The genes are TRBV10-3 and TRBJ2-2; 10 bases line up with TRBD1. V gave up 6 bases and J gave up 1 base; unmatched junction bases: 14. The CDR3 has 19 residues. The germline V gene has CDR1 ENHRY and CDR2 SYGVKD. Here the CDR3 reads CAIRRTGGDKLLNTGELFF. The CDR3 DNA reads TGTGCCATCAGGAGGACAGGGGGAGACAAGTTATTGAACACCGGGGAGCTGTTTTTT.

The chain has TRBV27 and TRBJ1-1; 8 nucleotides match TRBD1. The CDR3 loop spans 15 amino acids. V was clipped by 6 bases and J by 0 bases; unmatched bases: 6. The germline CDR1 and CDR2 sequences are MNHEY and SMNVEV (reference sequence). CDR3 sequence: CASRNRGGVNTEAFF. The CDR3 nucleotides are TGTGCCAGCAGGAACAGGGGGGGTGTGAACACTGAAGCTTTCTTT.

V and J are TRBV19 and TRBJ1-3; D call uncertain. Germline loops: CDR1 LNHDA, CDR2 SQIVND (reference sequence). V lost 5 bases to trimming and J lost 1 base, with 15 bases between them. The CDR3 contains 16 residues. CDR3 in amino acids: CASSVLPGSSGNTIYF. CDR3 DNA: TGTGCCAGTAGTGTCCTCCCGGGGTCTTCTGGAAACACCATATATTTT. Together with reference TRBV19 and TRBJ1-3, the CDR3 gives the full variable domain: DGGITQSPKYLFRKEGQNVTLSCEQNLNHDAMYWYRQDPGQGLRLIYYSQIVNDFQKGDIAEGYSVSREKKESFPLTVTSAQKNPTAFYLCASSVLPGSSGNTIYFGEGSWLTVV.

J is TRBJ2-3 and V is TRBV5-4, with 9 bases identical to TRBD2. The germline gives CDR1 SGHNT, CDR2 YYREEE (reference sequence). The CDR3 consists of 17 residues. J lost 2 bases, V lost 0 bases, and 7 bases had no gene match. DNA for the CDR3: TGTGCCAGCAGCTTGGCCGTCCTAGCGGGGATCACAGATACGCAGTATTTT. Protein: CASSLAVLAGITDTQYF.

This sequence joins TRBV7-9 and TRBJ1-1; maybe TRBD1 (6 bases). V was pared by 5 bases and J by 5 bases, with 12 bases between. From germline, CDR1 is SEHNR and CDR2 FQNEAQ (reference sequence). The CDR3 is 13 residues long. The CDR3 region has the DNA TGTGCCAGCAGCCAGTCAGGGGATACTGAAGCTTTCTTT. It translates to CASSQSGDTEAFF.

This clone has a single count. This chain connects TRBV3-1 (or the pseudogene TRBV3-2) to TRBJ2-5; tentative D call: TRBD2 (6 bases). The V and J ends lost 5 bases and 5 bases respectively, with 15 bases between them. CDR1 and CDR2 from the germline V gene are LGHDT and YNNKEL (reference sequence). The CDR3 length is 14 residues. Written as DNA, the CDR3 is TGTGCCAGCAGCTCAACCCGGGGGTGGGAGACCCAGTACTTC. As protein: CASSSTRGWETQYF.

Written as DNA, the CDR3 is TGTGCCAGCATCGCGAAAGACAGGGTCTATGGCTACACCTTC. This translates into CASIAKDRVYGYTF. The chain employs TRBV7-9 and TRBJ1-2; 7 positions agree with TRBD1. CDR3 length: 14 residues. The V segment lost 7 bases and the J segment 4 bases; nucleotides outside the gene matches: 9. Germline V gene data show CDR1 as SEHNR and CDR2 as FQNEAQ (reference sequence).

The chain is built from TRBV18 and TRBJ1-3; D is perhaps TRBD1 (5 bases). The CDR3 covers 16 residues. With 0 bases removed from V and 0 bases from J, the gap between germline ends came to 9 bases. CDR1 is KGHSH, CDR2 LQKENI, per germline. CDR3 coding DNA: TGTGCCAGCTCACCACCGGGGGGGAACTCTGGAAACACCATATATTTT. Encoded protein: CASSPPGGNSGNTIYF.

This clone was counted a few times. The genes are TRBV6-4 and TRBJ2-1; 7 positions agree with TRBD2. V lost 0 bases, J lost 7 bases, and 6 bases stayed unmatched. The length of the CDR3 is 15 residues. The germline gives CDR1 MRHNA, CDR2 SNTAGT. This chain's CDR3 is CASSDSSGGLNEQFF. DNA of the CDR3: TGTGCCAGCAGTGACTCTTCGGGGGGTCTTAATGAGCAGTTCTTC.

The V call is TRBV11-2, the J call TRBJ2-3, with D maybe TRBD1 (6 bases). Germline assignment: CDR1 SGHAT and CDR2 FQNNGV. The CDR3 is made up of 14 amino acids. V lost 5 bases and J 0 bases, leaving 9 bases between the germline ends. Here the CDR3 reads CASSTGFSTDTQYF. The CDR3 coding sequence is TGTGCCAGCAGCACAGGGTTTAGCACAGATACGCAGTATTTT. Full variable domain (rest looked up from reference TRBV11-2 and TRBJ2-3): EAGVAQSPRYKIIEKRQSVAFWCNPISGHATLYWYQQILGQGPKLLIQFQNNGVVDDSQLPKDRFSAERLKGVDSTLKIQPAKLEDSAVYLCASSTGFSTDTQYFGPGTRLTVL.

This clone was found a few times. Within the sample, other DNA sequences also encode this same CDR3. V is TRBV4-2 and J is TRBJ2-2; a possible D gene is TRBD1 (7 bases). V shed 0 bases and J shed 7 bases, with 9 bases lying between them. Germline V gene sequence: CDR1 LGHNA, CDR2 YNFKEQ. This CDR3 has 14 amino acids. This CDR3 is CASSQDRGVGELFF. In nucleotides, the CDR3 is TGTGCCAGCAGCCAAGACAGGGGGGTCGGGGAGCTGTTTTTT.

The sample holds one count of this clone. The chain combines TRBV27 with TRBJ1-1; TRBD1 is a possible D gene (5 bases). CDR1 and CDR2 (germline): MNHEY, SMNVEV (reference sequence). Trimming left V 5 bases short and J 4 bases short, with 11 bases between. This CDR3 has 13 residues. In nucleotides, the CDR3 is TGTGCCAGCAGTCTGCAGGGCCCCACTGAAGCTTTCTTT. Translation: CASSLQGPTEAFF.

The V and J genes are TRBV7-3 and TRBJ2-2; 7 nucleotides line up with TRBD2. The germline V gene encodes CDR1 SGHTA and CDR2 FQGTGA. CDR3 length: 15 residues. Trimming removed 5 bases from V and 1 base from J; junction bases left unmatched: 4. CDR3 nucleotides: TGTGCCAGCAGCCGCGGGGGAGAGAACACCGGGGAGCTGTTTTTT. Translation: CASSRGGENTGELFF.

In regard to this clone: Other DNA sequences in this sample translate to the same CDR3. The chain is built from TRBV7-2 and TRBJ1-1, with TRBD1 matching 8 bases. V was pared by 6 bases and J by 1 base, with 4 bases of the junction left unmatched. CDR3 length: 14 residues. Germline loops: CDR1 SGHTA, CDR2 FQGNSA. The CDR3 DNA sequence: TGTGCCAGCAGTTCACAGGGGGGGAACACTGAAGCTTTCTTT. This encodes CASSSQGGNTEAFF.

The genes are TRBV3-1 (or the pseudogene TRBV3-2) and TRBJ2-5; 8 bases are shared with TRBD1. After removal of 0 bases from V and 2 bases from J, the junction contained 5 bases not matched to a gene. Per the germline V gene, CDR1 is LGHDT and CDR2 is YNNKEL (reference sequence). The CDR3 runs 16 residues. The CDR3 loop is CASSQERGTGQETQYF. DNA for the CDR3: TGTGCCAGCAGCCAAGAAAGAGGGACAGGACAAGAGACCCAGTACTTC.